This is a list of T cell receptor beta chains from one sample in a study of T cells in tumors after PD-1 blockade. Clones were read by immunoSEQ multiplex PCR, and TCRdb kept only the in-frame ones, dropping some. The data contain about 35,000 clones, approximately 78% of them seen just once; the ten biggest clones take up 30% to 40%. The sample in question was PBMCs, obtained before anti-PD-1 treatment. Receptors were obtained from a human donor with basal cell carcinoma. Each CDR3 is given with its conserved first and last residue. Each record gives: clone size, J gene, V gene, CDR3 length, D gene, CDR3 protein, CDR3 DNA. The D gene is left open where the match is weak. Rows may omit the clone size; those that give it use once, few, many or a size class.

clone size: NA; J gene: TRBJ2-3; V gene: TRBV28; CDR3 length: 16; D gene: NA; CDR3 protein: CASSLYGVGWADTQYF; CDR3 DNA: TGTGCCAGCAGTTTATACGGGGTTGGGTGGGCAGATACGCAGTATTTT
clone size: once; J gene: TRBJ2-3; V gene: TRBV19; CDR3 length: 15; D gene: TRBD1; CDR3 protein: CASSMLGQGADTQYF; CDR3 DNA: TGTGCCAGTAGTATGCTGGGACAGGGGGCGGATACGCAGTATTTT
clone size: NA; J gene: TRBJ2-1; V gene: TRBV11-1; CDR3 length: 15; D gene: TRBD1; CDR3 protein: CASSLLGQGAYEQFF; CDR3 DNA: TGTGCCAGCAGCTTACTGGGGCAGGGGGCCTATGAGCAGTTCTTC
clone size: NA; J gene: TRBJ1-2; V gene: TRBV2; CDR3 length: 13; D gene: NA; CDR3 protein: CASSPRANYGYTF; CDR3 DNA: TGTGCCAGCAGTCCTCGGGCTAACTATGGCTACACCTTC
clone size: NA; J gene: TRBJ2-2; V gene: TRBV7-2; CDR3 length: 17; D gene: NA; CDR3 protein: CASSLGGRALTSGELFF; CDR3 DNA: TGTGCCAGCAGCTTAGGAGGTCGGGCTTTGACGTCCGGGGAGCTGTTTTTT
clone size: once; J gene: TRBJ2-2; V gene: TRBV12-5; CDR3 length: 15; D gene: NA; CDR3 protein: CASTPRGADTGELFF; CDR3 DNA: TGTGCTAGTACGCCGCGGGGCGCCGACACCGGGGAGCTGTTTTTT
clone size: NA; J gene: TRBJ2-5; V gene: TRBV7-6; CDR3 length: 14; D gene: TRBD1; CDR3 protein: CASSLGQGKETQYF; CDR3 DNA: TGTGCCAGCAGCTTGGGACAGGGAAAAGAGACCCAGTACTTC
clone size: NA; J gene: TRBJ1-1; V gene: TRBV6-2/TRBV6-3; CDR3 length: 16; D gene: NA; CDR3 protein: CASSYFFLGTESTAFF; CDR3 DNA: TGTGCCAGCAGTTACTTCTTCCTTGGGACTGAGTCGACGGCTTTCTTT
clone size: NA; J gene: TRBJ2-2; V gene: TRBV6-6; CDR3 length: 14; D gene: NA; CDR3 protein: CASGGQLNTGELFF; CDR3 DNA: TGTGCCTCGGGAGGACAGCTGAACACCGGGGAGCTGTTTTTT
clone size: NA; J gene: TRBJ2-1; V gene: TRBV7-8; CDR3 length: 17; D gene: TRBD1; CDR3 protein: CASSLSIAGGSYNEQFF; CDR3 DNA: TGTGCCAGCAGCCTCTCCATTGCAGGGGGCTCCTACAATGAGCAGTTCTTC
clone size: few; J gene: TRBJ1-5; V gene: TRBV6-6; CDR3 length: 16; D gene: NA; CDR3 protein: CASSPDLGYSNQPQHF; CDR3 DNA: TGTGCCAGCAGTCCGGACCTGGGGTATAGCAATCAGCCCCAGCATTTT
clone size: NA; J gene: TRBJ1-2; V gene: TRBV6-5; CDR3 length: 15; D gene: NA; CDR3 protein: CASTKSRGANYGYTF; CDR3 DNA: TGTGCCAGCACCAAAAGCAGGGGCGCGAACTATGGCTACACCTTC
clone size: NA; J gene: TRBJ1-2; V gene: TRBV15; CDR3 length: 16; D gene: NA; CDR3 protein: CATSRDARGANYGYTF; CDR3 DNA: TGTGCCACCAGCAGAGACGCACGGGGGGCGAACTATGGCTACACCTTC
clone size: NA; J gene: TRBJ2-3; V gene: TRBV7-2; CDR3 length: 14; D gene: TRBD1; CDR3 protein: CASSSGQGTDTQYF; CDR3 DNA: TGTGCCAGCAGCTCTGGACAGGGGACAGATACGCAGTATTTT
clone size: NA; J gene: TRBJ1-2; V gene: TRBV14; CDR3 length: 12; D gene: NA; CDR3 protein: CASSPTNYGYTF; CDR3 DNA: TGTGCCAGCAGCCCTACTAACTATGGCTACACCTTC
clone size: NA; J gene: TRBJ2-1; V gene: TRBV4-3; CDR3 length: 18; D gene: TRBD2; CDR3 protein: CASSQDWLAGGSYNEQFF; CDR3 DNA: TGCGCCAGCAGCCAAGATTGGCTAGCGGGGGGCTCCTACAATGAGCAGTTCTTC
clone size: NA; J gene: TRBJ1-1; V gene: TRBV5-1; CDR3 length: 19; D gene: TRBD1; CDR3 protein: CASSLGSRGQGIMNTEAFF; CDR3 DNA: TGCGCCAGCAGCTTGGGCTCCCGGGGACAGGGGATAATGAACACTGAAGCTTTCTTT
clone size: NA; J gene: TRBJ1-5; V gene: TRBV19; CDR3 length: 14; D gene: NA; CDR3 protein: CASTPHGSNQPQHF; CDR3 DNA: TGTGCCAGTACTCCACATGGGAGCAATCAGCCCCAGCATTTT
clone size: few; J gene: TRBJ2-1; V gene: TRBV19; CDR3 length: 16; D gene: NA; CDR3 protein: CASTSPGLSNENEQFF; CDR3 DNA: TGTGCCAGTACCTCTCCGGGGCTTTCGAATGAGAATGAGCAGTTCTTC
clone size: NA; J gene: TRBJ2-5; V gene: TRBV9; CDR3 length: 13; D gene: NA; CDR3 protein: CASSTGLQETQYF; CDR3 DNA: TGTGCCAGCAGCACGGGACTGCAAGAGACCCAGTACTTC